A single T cell receptor beta chain is shown here with its context. This sample is drawn from a study of Ad26.COV2.S vaccination and SARS-CoV-2 variants. In the study overall: Intramuscularly, Ad26.COV2.S was given either once or twice, 56 days apart.

Clones were sequenced by immunoSEQ multiplex PCR, and TCRdb holds only the in-frame ones, with some missing. Of roughly 380,000 clones listed, 85% are singletons. Treatment described: around 19 received Ad26.COV2.S at low or high dose, single or two shots; five or six received placebo; per-sample allocation not given. On day 63 after the first injection, vaccine and placebo recipients gave samples. Germline loops: CDR1 LNHDA, CDR2 SQIVND (reference sequence). The V end lost 3 bases, the J end lost 4 bases, and 9 bases lay between the germline ends. This CDR3 is built from 13 residues. The sequence derives from a person aged 18 to 59 who received the Ad26.COV2.S COVID-19 vaccine or a placebo. J is TRBJ1-1 and V is TRBV19; D gene ambiguous. The material sequenced was peripheral blood, taken in a trial of Ad26.COV2.S vaccine versus placebo. CDR3 in DNA: TGTGCCAGTAGTATGGTAGCGCGCACTGAAGCTTTCTTT. Encoded protein: CASSMVARTEAFF.